The 23 T cell receptor beta chains reported below all come from one sample, sequenced in a study of T-cell reconstitution after alpha-beta-depleted transplantation in children. Preparation of the TCRbeta library was carried out with unique molecular identifiers. TCRdb reanalysed the PCR reads using MiXCR and keeps one entry per CDR3 protein. This table has about 240,000 distinct CDR3 sequences, around 12% appearing once. The source was PBMCs from the stem cell graft donor, collected from the stem cell graft. The receptor set was obtained from a human donor who donated a stem cell graft to a child with acute lymphoblastic leukemia.

This clonotype appeared a few times. The chain links TRBV6-1 to TRBJ1-1; D is unresolved. The CDR3 runs 13 residues. Germline CDR1 reads MNHNS; CDR2 reads SASEGT. V was trimmed by 3 bases and J by 4 bases, leaving 9 bases between them. This chain's CDR3 is CASSDSTATEAFF. CDR3 in DNA: TGTGCCAGCAGTGATAGCACAGCCACTGAAGCTTTCTTT.

This clonotype was observed a few times. The rearrangement uses TRBV18 and TRBJ2-1; TRBD2 agrees at 8 bases. The CDR3 sequence is 19 residues long. The junction had 16 bases not matched to a gene; V was cut back by 2 bases and J by 4 bases. Germline V gene lookup returns CDR1 KGHSH and CDR2 LQKENI. CDR3 sequence reads: CASSPKTGISGAKYNEQFF. The CDR3 DNA follows: TGTGCCAGCTCACCAAAAACAGGGATTAGCGGGGCAAAATACAATGAGCAGTTCTTC.

This clonotype was counted ten times or more. The chain joins TRBV7-9 to TRBJ2-5, with 7 bases that match TRBD2. This CDR3 is 17 amino acids long. Germline-derived CDR1 and CDR2 are SEHNR and FQNEAQ (reference sequence). After removal of 3 bases from V and 3 bases from J, the junction contained 13 bases not matched to a gene. Written as DNA, the CDR3 is TGTGCCAGCAGCTTGGAAGCGGGGTTCTCCCTAAAAGAGACCCAGTACTTC. Its translation is CASSLEAGFSLKETQYF.

This clonotype has a count of ten or more. This chain links TRBV5-1 with TRBJ2-7, with TRBD1 as a possible D gene (5 bases). V dropped 4 bases and J dropped 2 bases, with 13 bases sitting between them. The CDR3 has 14 residues. In germline, CDR1 is SGHRS, CDR2 YFSETQ. CDR3 protein: CASSPRTQTYEQYF. The CDR3 DNA is TGCGCCAGCAGCCCAAGGACACAGACCTACGAGCAGTACTTC. Drawing the rest from reference TRBV5-1 and TRBJ2-7, the complete variable domain is KAGVTQTPRYLIKTRGQQVTLSCSPISGHRSVSWYQQTPGQGLQFLFEYFSETQRNKGNFPGRFSGRQFSNSRSEMNVSTLELGDSALYLCASSPRTQTYEQYFGPGTRLTVT.

Ten or more counts support this clonotype. The chain recombines TRBV4-3 with TRBJ1-6; D uncertain. The V end was cut by 0 bases, the J end by 9 bases, with 9 bases between. There are 14 residues in the CDR3. Germline values: CDR1 LGHNA, CDR2 YSLEER. The CDR3 reads CASSQDRQVSPLHF. In DNA, the CDR3 is TGCGCCAGCAGCCAAGATCGGCAGGTTTCACCCCTCCACTTT.

This clonotype was seen at least ten times. The chain joins TRBV11-2 to TRBJ2-5; D may correspond to TRBD1 or TRBD2 (5 bases each). Germline V gene lookup returns CDR1 SGHAT and CDR2 FQNNGV. The CDR3 has 14 residues. Trimming took 6 bases from V and 1 from J, leaving 12 bases between them. CDR3 sequence reads: CASRRGAGQETQYF. Written as DNA, the CDR3 is TGTGCCAGCAGAAGAGGGGCCGGCCAAGAGACCCAGTACTTC.

This clonotype was seen at least ten times. The V and J genes are TRBV5-5 and TRBJ2-2; D is perhaps TRBD2 (5 bases). Germline-derived CDR1 and CDR2 are SGHKS and YYEKEE (reference sequence). V lost 4 bases and J 6 bases, leaving 13 bases between the germline ends. This CDR3 has 14 amino acids. This CDR3 is CASSGSPEAGELFF. The CDR3 DNA follows: TGTGCCAGCAGCGGGAGCCCCGAGGCCGGGGAGCTGTTTTTT.

The table lists this clonotype with many counts. The V gene is TRBV12-3 or TRBV12-4, the J gene TRBJ1-2; D is possibly TRBD1 (6 bases). Trimming removed 3 bases at V and 7 bases at J, with 18 bases between. The CDR3 is 15 amino acids. Here the CDR3 reads CASSFSARGVGGYTF. The CDR3 region has the DNA TGTGCCAGCAGTTTTTCGGCCAGGGGCGTCGGTGGCTACACCTTC.

At least ten counts were recorded for this clonotype. The J gene is TRBJ2-1, the V gene TRBV4-3, with D possibly matching TRBD1 (5 bases). V gave up 4 bases and J gave up 0 bases, with 10 bases separating them. CDR1 is LGHNA, CDR2 YSLEER, per germline. CDR3 length: 15 residues. DNA of the CDR3: TGCGCCAGCAGCCGTCAGGGAAACTCCTACAATGAGCAGTTCTTC. It yields the protein CASSRQGNSYNEQFF.

This clonotype was detected ten times or more. The chain recombines TRBV5-1 with TRBJ2-5, with 7 bases lining up with TRBD2. The V gene end was trimmed by 2 bases and the J gene end by 4 bases; junction bases not matched to a gene: 8. In germline, CDR1 is SGHRS, CDR2 YFSETQ. The CDR3 sequence is 15 residues long. For the CDR3, the DNA is TGCGCCAGCAGCTTCGGTTCGCGGGAGTCAGAGACCCAGTACTTC. Protein: CASSFGSRESETQYF.

This clonotype was detected many times. The rearrangement uses TRBV7-9 and TRBJ2-1, with TRBD2 matching 10 bases. Per the germline V gene, CDR1 is SEHNR and CDR2 is FQNEAQ (reference sequence). The CDR3 is made up of 16 amino acids. V lost 2 bases to trimming and J lost 8 bases; unmatched junction nucleotides: 9. For the CDR3, the DNA is TGTGCCAGCAGCTTAAGTCGGACTAGCGGTCGTCATGAGCAGTTCTTC. It yields the protein CASSLSRTSGRHEQFF.

This clonotype has ten or more counts. This sequence joins TRBV11-2 and TRBJ2-6, with a tentative D call TRBD1 (5 bases). Deletions cut 2 bases from V and 0 bases from J, with 14 bases between. Germline CDR1 reads SGHAT; CDR2 reads FQNNGV. The CDR3 covers 18 residues. The CDR3 reads CASSLRQKPLSGANVLTF. CDR3 sequence (DNA): TGTGCCAGCAGCTTAAGACAGAAACCGCTCTCTGGGGCCAACGTCCTGACTTTC.

This clonotype was observed at least ten times. This chain connects TRBV19 to TRBJ2-2; D remains unclear. This CDR3 has 15 amino acids. Trimming removed 3 bases from V and 3 bases from J, with 11 bases in between. Germline values: CDR1 LNHDA, CDR2 SQIVND (reference sequence). CDR3 loop: CASSIARLDTGELFF. The DNA of the CDR3 is TGTGCCAGTAGTATCGCCAGGCTGGACACCGGGGAGCTGTTTTTT.

This clonotype was observed many times. The chain links TRBV20-1 to TRBJ1-1; weak D call: TRBD1 (5 bases). The germline V gene encodes CDR1 DFQATT and CDR2 SNEGSKA (reference sequence). The V gene lost 7 bases and the J gene lost 5 bases, with 11 bases spanning the gap. CDR3 length: 11 amino acids. The DNA for the CDR3 is TGCAGTGGGGGGGAGAGTACTGAAGCTTTCTTT. It encodes CSGGESTEAFF.

This clonotype was counted at least ten times. V is TRBV25-1 and J is TRBJ2-3, with 13 bases identical to TRBD2. From germline, CDR1 is MGHDK and CDR2 SYGVNS. The CDR3 is 15 residues long. The junction had 4 bases not matched to a gene; V was cut back by 8 bases and J by 2 bases. The DNA for the CDR3 is TGTGCCAGCGGACTAGCGGGGGCGAACACAGATACGCAGTATTTT. It is translated as CASGLAGANTDTQYF.

This clonotype was seen ten or more times. J is TRBJ2-4 and V is TRBV18; no firm D call. The V end lost 1 base, the J end lost 0 bases, and 10 bases lay between the germline ends. The CDR3 has 16 amino acids. From germline, CDR1 is KGHSH and CDR2 LQKENI. In nucleotides, the CDR3 is TGTGCCAGCTCACCACTTCAGTTACTAGCCAAAAACATTCAGTACTTC. It is translated as CASSPLQLLAKNIQYF.

The J gene is TRBJ1-4, the V gene TRBV5-1, with unresolved D. Per germline, CDR1 SGHRS and CDR2 YFSETQ. Trimming took off 0 bases at V and 12 bases at J, with 15 bases between the two ends. The CDR3 runs to 14 residues. CDR3 sequence: CASSLDGPYGELFF. The CDR3 nucleotides read TGCGCCAGCAGCTTGGACGGCCCGTATGGCGAACTGTTTTTT.

This clonotype was counted at least ten times. This chain connects TRBV10-3 to TRBJ2-5; the D gene is possibly TRBD2 (7 bases). Trimming took off 7 bases at V and 3 bases at J, with 15 bases between the two ends. The CDR3 extends over 14 amino acids. The germline V gene has CDR1 ENHRY and CDR2 SYGVKD. In DNA, the CDR3 is TGTGCCATCACGGGGGGCGGGAGCGAAGAGACCCAGTACTTC. This gives the protein CAITGGGSEETQYF.

This clonotype was seen repeatedly, ten times or more. The chain joins TRBV28 to TRBJ2-3; 10 bases align to TRBD2. V lost 3 bases and J lost 2; bases outside the gene matches: 8. Per the germline V gene, CDR1 is MDHEN and CDR2 is SYDVKM. The CDR3 covers 17 residues. CDR3 DNA sequence: TGTGCCAGCAGTTTGTGGAGCGGGGGGGCCATCACAGATACGCAGTATTTT. Its translation: CASSLWSGGAITDTQYF.

This chain links TRBV6-2 or TRBV6-3 with TRBJ2-3; D possibly corresponds to TRBD2 (5 bases). Germline CDR1 MNHEY, CDR2 SVGEGT. The CDR3 consists of 15 residues. Trimming took 2 bases from V and 0 from J, leaving 9 bases between them. CDR3 protein: CASSYGLPSTDTQYF. CDR3 nucleotide sequence: TGTGCCAGCAGTTACGGACTCCCGAGCACAGATACGCAGTATTTT.

This chain links TRBV5-1 with TRBJ2-7; TRBD2 aligns across 7 bases. Germline values: CDR1 SGHRS, CDR2 YFSETQ. J lost 2 bases, V lost 4 bases, and 9 bases had no gene match. The CDR3 is made up of 15 amino acids. The CDR3 nucleotides are TGCGCCAGCAGCCCCACGGGAGGAACCCCCTACGAGCAGTACTTC. Translation: CASSPTGGTPYEQYF.

This clonotype was detected many times. The chain uses TRBV5-1 and TRBJ1-1; D perhaps matches TRBD1 (6 bases). Germline assignment: CDR1 SGHRS and CDR2 YFSETQ. The CDR3 covers 15 residues. V shed 4 bases and J shed 3 bases, with 16 bases lying between them. As DNA, the CDR3 is TGCGCCAGCAGCGTTACAGGGCGCAGGGACACTGAAGCTTTCTTT. This translates into CASSVTGRRDTEAFF.

This clonotype was seen repeatedly, ten times or more. The chain joins TRBV5-6 to TRBJ2-1; 8 nucleotides line up with TRBD2. There are 15 residues in the CDR3. V shed 4 bases and J 9 bases; nucleotides not matched to a gene: 12. Germline V gene sequence: CDR1 SGHDT, CDR2 YYEEEE. The CDR3 sequence is CASSGTSGPLGEQFF. The CDR3 DNA reads TGTGCCAGCAGCGGAACTAGCGGCCCTTTGGGTGAGCAGTTCTTC. Full variable domain (outside the CDR3, taken from reference TRBV5-6 and TRBJ2-1): DAGVTQSPTHLIKTRGQQVTLRCSPKSGHDTVSWYQQALGQGPQFIFQYYEEEERQRGNFPDRFSGHQFPNYSSELNVNALLLGDSALYLCASSGTSGPLGEQFFGPGTRLTVL.